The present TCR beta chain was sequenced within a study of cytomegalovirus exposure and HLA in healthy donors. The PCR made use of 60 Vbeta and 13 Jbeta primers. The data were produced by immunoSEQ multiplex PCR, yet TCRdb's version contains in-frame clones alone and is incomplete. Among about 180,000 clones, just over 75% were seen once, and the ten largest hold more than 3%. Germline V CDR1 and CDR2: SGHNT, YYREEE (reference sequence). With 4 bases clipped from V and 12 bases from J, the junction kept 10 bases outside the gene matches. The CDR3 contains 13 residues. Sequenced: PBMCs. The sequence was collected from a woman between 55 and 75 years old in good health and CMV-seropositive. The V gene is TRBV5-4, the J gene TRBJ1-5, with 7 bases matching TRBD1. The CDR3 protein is CASSARVGGNQHF. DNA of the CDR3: TGTGCCAGCAGCGCCCGGGTAGGGGGCAACCAGCATTTT.